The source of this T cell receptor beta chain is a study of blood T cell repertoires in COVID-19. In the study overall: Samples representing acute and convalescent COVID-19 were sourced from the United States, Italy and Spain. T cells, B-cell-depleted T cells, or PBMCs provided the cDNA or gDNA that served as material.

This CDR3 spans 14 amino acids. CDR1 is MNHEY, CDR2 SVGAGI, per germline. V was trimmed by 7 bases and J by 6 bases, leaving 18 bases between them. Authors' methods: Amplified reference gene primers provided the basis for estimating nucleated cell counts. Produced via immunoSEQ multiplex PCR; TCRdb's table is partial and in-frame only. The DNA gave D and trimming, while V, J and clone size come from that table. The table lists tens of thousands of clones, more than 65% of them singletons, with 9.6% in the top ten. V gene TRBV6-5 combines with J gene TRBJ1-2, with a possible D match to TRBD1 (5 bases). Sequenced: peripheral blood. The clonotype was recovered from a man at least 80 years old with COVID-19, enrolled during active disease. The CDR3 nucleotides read TGTGCCAGCACCCAAGCAGGCAGGGTAGATGGCTACACCTTC. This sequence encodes CASTQAGRVDGYTF.